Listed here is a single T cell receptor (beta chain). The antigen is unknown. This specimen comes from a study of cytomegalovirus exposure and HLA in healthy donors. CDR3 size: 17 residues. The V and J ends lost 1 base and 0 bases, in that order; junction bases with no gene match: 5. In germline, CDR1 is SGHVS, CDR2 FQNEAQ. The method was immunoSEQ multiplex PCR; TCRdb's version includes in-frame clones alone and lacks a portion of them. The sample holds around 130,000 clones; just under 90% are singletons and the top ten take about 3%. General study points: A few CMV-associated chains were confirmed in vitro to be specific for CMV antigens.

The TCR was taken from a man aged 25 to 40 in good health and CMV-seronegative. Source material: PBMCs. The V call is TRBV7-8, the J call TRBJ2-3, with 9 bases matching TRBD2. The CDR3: CASSLGSGGFSTDTQYF. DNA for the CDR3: TGTGCCAGCAGCTTAGGCAGCGGGGGGTTCAGCACAGATACGCAGTATTTT.